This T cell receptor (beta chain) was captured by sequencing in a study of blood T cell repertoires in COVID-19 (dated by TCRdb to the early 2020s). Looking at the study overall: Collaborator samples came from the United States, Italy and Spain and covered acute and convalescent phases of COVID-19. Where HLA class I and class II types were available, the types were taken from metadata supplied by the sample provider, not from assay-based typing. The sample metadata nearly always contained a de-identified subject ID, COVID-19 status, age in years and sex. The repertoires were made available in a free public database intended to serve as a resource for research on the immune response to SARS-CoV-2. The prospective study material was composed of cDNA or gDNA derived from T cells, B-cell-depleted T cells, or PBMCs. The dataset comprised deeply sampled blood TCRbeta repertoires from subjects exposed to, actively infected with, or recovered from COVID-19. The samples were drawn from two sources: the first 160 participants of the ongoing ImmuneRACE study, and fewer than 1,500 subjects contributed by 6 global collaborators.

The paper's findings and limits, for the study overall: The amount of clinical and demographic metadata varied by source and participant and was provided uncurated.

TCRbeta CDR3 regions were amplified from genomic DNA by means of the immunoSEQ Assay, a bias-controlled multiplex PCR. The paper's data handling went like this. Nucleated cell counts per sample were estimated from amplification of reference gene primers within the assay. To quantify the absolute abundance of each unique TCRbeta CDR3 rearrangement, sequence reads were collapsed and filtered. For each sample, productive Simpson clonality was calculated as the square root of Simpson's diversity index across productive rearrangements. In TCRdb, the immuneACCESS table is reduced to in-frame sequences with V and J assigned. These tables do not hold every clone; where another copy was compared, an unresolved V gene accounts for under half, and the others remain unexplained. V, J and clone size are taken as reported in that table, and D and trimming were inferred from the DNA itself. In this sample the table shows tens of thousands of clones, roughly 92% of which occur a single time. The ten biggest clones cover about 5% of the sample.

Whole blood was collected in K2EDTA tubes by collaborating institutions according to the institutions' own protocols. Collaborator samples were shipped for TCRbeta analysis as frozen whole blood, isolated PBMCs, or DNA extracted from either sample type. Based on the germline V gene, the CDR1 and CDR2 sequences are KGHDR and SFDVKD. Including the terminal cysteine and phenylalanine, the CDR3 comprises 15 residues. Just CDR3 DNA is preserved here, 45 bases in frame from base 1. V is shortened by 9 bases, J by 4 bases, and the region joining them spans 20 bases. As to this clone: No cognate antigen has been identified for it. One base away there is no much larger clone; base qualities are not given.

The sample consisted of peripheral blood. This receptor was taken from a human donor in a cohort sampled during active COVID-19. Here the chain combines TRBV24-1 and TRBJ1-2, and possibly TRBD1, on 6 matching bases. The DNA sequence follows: TGTGCCACCCGATCGCAGGGGCCCAGGAGCTATGGCTACACCTTC. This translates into CATRSQGPRSYGYTF.